This is a list of T cell receptor beta chains from one sample in a study of blood T cell repertoires in COVID-19. Assay used: immunoSEQ multiplex PCR; TCRdb lists only in-frame clones, some missing. Of 200,000 to 250,000 clones listed, nearly 90% are singletons. Sequenced material: PBMCs or T cells enriched from blood (not recorded which). All receptors derive from a man younger than 40 who had been exposed to COVID-19. The CDR3 runs from the conserved cysteine through the conserved F or W. Each record gives: D gene, J gene, V gene, clone size, CDR3 DNA, CDR3 protein. A D gene is named only where the DNA matches it firmly. Only part of the rows carry a size: once, few, many, or a class if the clone is expanded.

d_call: NA; j_call: TRBJ1-6; v_call: TRBV11-2; clone_size: NA; cdr3_nt: TGTGCCAGCAGCTTAACGGGTCATATTAATTCACCCCTCCACTTT; cdr3_aa: CASSLTGHINSPLHF
d_call: TRBD2; j_call: TRBJ2-1; v_call: TRBV6-1; clone_size: few; cdr3_nt: TGTGCCAGCAGTGTGGCTAGCGGGGGGTCCTACAATGAGCAGTTCTTC; cdr3_aa: CASSVASGGSYNEQFF
d_call: TRBD1; j_call: TRBJ2-2; v_call: TRBV7-9; clone_size: NA; cdr3_nt: TGTGCCAGCAGCGCCGGGACAGCGAACACCGGGGAGCTGTTTTTT; cdr3_aa: CASSAGTANTGELFF
d_call: NA; j_call: TRBJ1-5; v_call: TRBV5-1; clone_size: NA; cdr3_nt: TGCGCCAGCAGCTTGGGGACAGCGCCCAATCAGCCCCAGCATTTT; cdr3_aa: CASSLGTAPNQPQHF
d_call: TRBD2; j_call: TRBJ2-1; v_call: TRBV7-9; clone_size: NA; cdr3_nt: TGTGCCAGCCGGACTAGCGGGGGGATTAATGAGCAGTTCTTC; cdr3_aa: CASRTSGGINEQFF
d_call: TRBD1; j_call: TRBJ1-5; v_call: TRBV19; clone_size: NA; cdr3_nt: TGTGCCAGCGCCGGGACAGGGATGAGATATAGCAATCAGCCCCAGCATTTT; cdr3_aa: CASAGTGMRYSNQPQHF
d_call: TRBD1; j_call: TRBJ2-7; v_call: TRBV3-1/TRBV3-2; clone_size: NA; cdr3_nt: TGTGCCAGCAGCCAAGATCCTGAGCGTCTGGGACAGGGTGTGTACGAGCAGTACTTC; cdr3_aa: CASSQDPERLGQGVYEQYF
d_call: NA; j_call: TRBJ2-5; v_call: TRBV25-1; clone_size: NA; cdr3_nt: TGTGCCAGCAGTCCCTCGGGAGTGGAGACCCAGTACTTC; cdr3_aa: CASSPSGVETQYF
d_call: NA; j_call: TRBJ1-3; v_call: TRBV6-2/TRBV6-3; clone_size: NA; cdr3_nt: TGTGCCAGCAGTCAACAGGCTTCGGGAAACACCATATATTTT; cdr3_aa: CASSQQASGNTIYF
d_call: NA; j_call: TRBJ1-1; v_call: TRBV19; clone_size: NA; cdr3_nt: TGTGCCAGTAGTATAGCAAGCACTCCGAACACTGAAGCTTTCTTT; cdr3_aa: CASSIASTPNTEAFF
d_call: TRBD1; j_call: TRBJ1-2; v_call: TRBV4-1; clone_size: few; cdr3_nt: TGCGCCAGCAGCCCCGGACAGGGAGTTTCCAGGGGCTACACCTTC; cdr3_aa: CASSPGQGVSRGYTF
d_call: NA; j_call: TRBJ1-5; v_call: TRBV12-2; clone_size: few; cdr3_nt: TGTGCAAGTCGCTTCAGGGGTCGGGGGCCCCAGCATTTT; cdr3_aa: CASRFRGRGPQHF
d_call: NA; j_call: TRBJ1-1; v_call: TRBV18; clone_size: NA; cdr3_nt: TGTGCCAGCTCATCAAAAGGGGGCACTGAAGCTTTCTTT; cdr3_aa: CASSSKGGTEAFF
d_call: NA; j_call: TRBJ2-2; v_call: TRBV10-3; clone_size: NA; cdr3_nt: TGTGCCATCAGTGAGCTAGCTCCCGGGGAGCTGTTTTTT; cdr3_aa: CAISELAPGELFF
d_call: NA; j_call: TRBJ2-5; v_call: TRBV7-3; clone_size: NA; cdr3_nt: TGTGCCAGCAGCTTAGCCGGGGGAGCCAACCAAGAGACCCAGTACTTC; cdr3_aa: CASSLAGGANQETQYF
d_call: NA; j_call: TRBJ1-5; v_call: TRBV6-2/TRBV6-3; clone_size: NA; cdr3_nt: TGTGCCAGCAGTTACTTGGGGACGGGAGGCGGTGGGCCCCAGCATTTT; cdr3_aa: CASSYLGTGGGGPQHF
d_call: TRBD2; j_call: TRBJ2-1; v_call: TRBV14; clone_size: NA; cdr3_nt: TGTGCCAGCAGCCCCCAGGTAGCGGGGGGGCCATGGAATAATGAGCAGTTCTTC; cdr3_aa: CASSPQVAGGPWNNEQFF
d_call: NA; j_call: TRBJ1-6; v_call: TRBV2; clone_size: many; cdr3_nt: TGTGCCAGCACCCAGGGTTATAATTCACCCCTCCACTTT; cdr3_aa: CASTQGYNSPLHF
d_call: TRBD1; j_call: TRBJ1-1; v_call: TRBV19; clone_size: NA; cdr3_nt: TGTGCCAGTAGTATAGGGACAGGAGGGGGATGGAGCACTGAAGCTTTCTTT; cdr3_aa: CASSIGTGGGWSTEAFF
d_call: TRBD2; j_call: TRBJ2-1; v_call: TRBV6-5; clone_size: NA; cdr3_nt: TGTGCCAGCAGTTATAGCGGGGGCGAGCAGTTCTTC; cdr3_aa: CASSYSGGEQFF
d_call: TRBD2; j_call: TRBJ2-7; v_call: TRBV7-2; clone_size: NA; cdr3_nt: TGTGCCAGCAGCCTCCGGGGGCGGGGGGCTAGCTCCTACGAGCAGTACTTC; cdr3_aa: CASSLRGRGASSYEQYF
d_call: TRBD2; j_call: TRBJ2-7; v_call: TRBV5-4; clone_size: NA; cdr3_nt: TGTGCCAGCGGTTACGGGGGGTCGAGCTCCTACGAGCAGTACTTC; cdr3_aa: CASGYGGSSSYEQYF
d_call: TRBD1; j_call: TRBJ1-1; v_call: TRBV4-2; clone_size: NA; cdr3_nt: TGTGCCAGCAGCCCGGAACCGGGACAGTATGAAGCTTTCTTT; cdr3_aa: CASSPEPGQYEAFF
d_call: NA; j_call: TRBJ2-7; v_call: TRBV4-3; clone_size: NA; cdr3_nt: TGCGCCAGCAGCCAAGACCCCACAGCCCCCGGGCAGTACTTC; cdr3_aa: CASSQDPTAPGQYF
d_call: TRBD2; j_call: TRBJ2-5; v_call: TRBV7-7; clone_size: NA; cdr3_nt: TGTGCCAGCAGCCGAAATAGCGGGGGGAGGGAGACCCAGTACTTC; cdr3_aa: CASSRNSGGRETQYF
d_call: NA; j_call: TRBJ1-2; v_call: TRBV7-9; clone_size: once; cdr3_nt: TGTGCCAGCAGCTTACAGGGTTATGGCTACACCTTC; cdr3_aa: CASSLQGYGYTF
d_call: NA; j_call: TRBJ2-1; v_call: TRBV5-1; clone_size: once; cdr3_nt: TGCGCCAGCAGCTATATAGAAAATGAGCAGTTCTTC; cdr3_aa: CASSYIENEQFF
d_call: TRBD1; j_call: TRBJ1-2; v_call: TRBV3-1/TRBV3-2; clone_size: NA; cdr3_nt: TGTGCCAGCAGCCCCCCACGGCACAGGGGGCATGGCTACACCTTC; cdr3_aa: CASSPPRHRGHGYTF
d_call: TRBD2; j_call: TRBJ2-5; v_call: TRBV29-1; clone_size: NA; cdr3_nt: TGCAGCGTCCAGACTAGCGCGGAGACCCAGTACTTC; cdr3_aa: CSVQTSAETQYF
d_call: NA; j_call: TRBJ2-7; v_call: TRBV3-1/TRBV3-2; clone_size: NA; cdr3_nt: TGTGCCAGCAGCCAAGATAGTCCCATCCAGGGAAAGTACTTC; cdr3_aa: CASSQDSPIQGKYF
d_call: TRBD1; j_call: TRBJ2-2; v_call: TRBV18; clone_size: NA; cdr3_nt: TGTGCCAGCTCAGCACAGGGGCCCAACACCGGGGAGCTGTTTTTT; cdr3_aa: CASSAQGPNTGELFF
d_call: TRBD1; j_call: TRBJ1-2; v_call: TRBV10-3; clone_size: NA; cdr3_nt: TGTGCCACCAGCGGACAGGGCCCTATTCGTGGCTACACCTTC; cdr3_aa: CATSGQGPIRGYTF
d_call: TRBD1; j_call: TRBJ1-1; v_call: TRBV19; clone_size: NA; cdr3_nt: TGTGCCAGTAGTCCTCTCGGGACAGGGGGGCCTGAAGCTTTCTTT; cdr3_aa: CASSPLGTGGPEAFF
d_call: TRBD2; j_call: TRBJ2-3; v_call: TRBV5-1; clone_size: NA; cdr3_nt: TGCGCCAGCAGCTTAAGGACTAGCTTCCCAGATACGCAGTATTTT; cdr3_aa: CASSLRTSFPDTQYF
d_call: NA; j_call: TRBJ2-5; v_call: TRBV7-2; clone_size: once; cdr3_nt: TGTGCCAGCTGGGCGGGGACTCAAGAGACCCAGTACTTC; cdr3_aa: CASWAGTQETQYF
d_call: NA; j_call: TRBJ1-6; v_call: TRBV4-1; clone_size: few; cdr3_nt: TGCGCCAGGGACAGTTATAATTCACCCCTCCACTTT; cdr3_aa: CARDSYNSPLHF
d_call: NA; j_call: TRBJ1-6; v_call: TRBV19; clone_size: NA; cdr3_nt: TGTGCCAGTAGTCAAAGGACCATCCTAGGGGATTCACCCCTCCACTTT; cdr3_aa: CASSQRTILGDSPLHF
d_call: TRBD1; j_call: TRBJ2-7; v_call: TRBV4-1; clone_size: NA; cdr3_nt: TGCGCCAGCAGCCAAGAAGGAATCTTGCGGGACAGGGGGCGCGAGCAGTACTTC; cdr3_aa: CASSQEGILRDRGREQYF
d_call: TRBD1; j_call: TRBJ2-5; v_call: TRBV11-3; clone_size: NA; cdr3_nt: TGTGCCAGCAGCCGATTCCGTCCCCAAAAACGACAGGGCCAAGAGACCCAGTACTTC; cdr3_aa: CASSRFRPQKRQGQETQYF
d_call: NA; j_call: TRBJ2-3; v_call: TRBV24-1; clone_size: once; cdr3_nt: TGTGCCACCAGTGATCGCCAGGGGGGAGCAGATACGCAGTATTTT; cdr3_aa: CATSDRQGGADTQYF
d_call: TRBD1; j_call: TRBJ2-7; v_call: TRBV2; clone_size: NA; cdr3_nt: TGTGCCAGCAGAACGACAGGGCCCTACGAGCAGTACTTC; cdr3_aa: CASRTTGPYEQYF
d_call: NA; j_call: TRBJ1-4; v_call: TRBV3-1/TRBV3-2; clone_size: NA; cdr3_nt: TGTGCCAGCAGCACCGACTCGGGTAATGAAAAACTGTTTTTT; cdr3_aa: CASSTDSGNEKLFF
d_call: TRBD1; j_call: TRBJ1-2; v_call: TRBV4-1; clone_size: NA; cdr3_nt: TGCGCCAGCAGCATGGGACAGGAGACTAACTATGGCTACACCTTC; cdr3_aa: CASSMGQETNYGYTF
d_call: NA; j_call: TRBJ1-2; v_call: TRBV19; clone_size: NA; cdr3_nt: TGTGCCAGTAGTCCCGCCCGCGGAGCTAACTATGGCTACACCTTC; cdr3_aa: CASSPARGANYGYTF
d_call: NA; j_call: TRBJ1-5; v_call: TRBV11-2; clone_size: NA; cdr3_nt: TGTGCCAGCAGCTTAGGAGACAGTCCAAATCAGCCCCAGCATTTT; cdr3_aa: CASSLGDSPNQPQHF
d_call: TRBD2; j_call: TRBJ2-7; v_call: TRBV7-9; clone_size: once; cdr3_nt: TGTGCCAGCAGCACTCTCTCCGGGACTAGCTCAGCGCTTAACTCCTACGAGCAGTACTTC; cdr3_aa: CASSTLSGTSSALNSYEQYF
d_call: TRBD2; j_call: TRBJ2-1; v_call: TRBV3-1/TRBV3-2; clone_size: NA; cdr3_nt: TGTGCCAGCAGCCAACTTAGATTTGCTCCGGGACTACAAATCTTC; cdr3_aa: CASSQLRFAPGLQIF
d_call: NA; j_call: TRBJ2-5; v_call: TRBV9; clone_size: NA; cdr3_nt: TGTGCCAGCAGCCGATCTGGGCTGAGCCAAGAGACCCAGTACTTC; cdr3_aa: CASSRSGLSQETQYF
d_call: TRBD1; j_call: TRBJ1-2; v_call: TRBV7-2; clone_size: NA; cdr3_nt: TGTGCCAGCAGCTTAGTGGGGACAGGGGGCCGAGGGGGTGGCTACACCTTC; cdr3_aa: CASSLVGTGGRGGGYTF